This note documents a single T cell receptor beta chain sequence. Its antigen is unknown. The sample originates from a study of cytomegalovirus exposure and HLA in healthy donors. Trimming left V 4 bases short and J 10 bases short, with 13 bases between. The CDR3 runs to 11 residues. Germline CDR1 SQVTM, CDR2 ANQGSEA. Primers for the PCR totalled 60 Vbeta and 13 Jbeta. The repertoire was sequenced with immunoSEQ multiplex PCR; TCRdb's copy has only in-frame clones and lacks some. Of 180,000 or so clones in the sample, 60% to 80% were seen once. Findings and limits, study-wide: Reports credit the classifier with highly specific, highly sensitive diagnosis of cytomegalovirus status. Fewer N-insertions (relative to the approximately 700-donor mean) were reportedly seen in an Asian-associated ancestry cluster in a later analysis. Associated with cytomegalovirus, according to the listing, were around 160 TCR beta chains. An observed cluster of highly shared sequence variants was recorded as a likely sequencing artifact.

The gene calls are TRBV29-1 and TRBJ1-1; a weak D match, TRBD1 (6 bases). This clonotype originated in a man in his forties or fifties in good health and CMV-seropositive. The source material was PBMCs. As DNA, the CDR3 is TGCAGCGTTGTGGGGGCCGCCGGAGCTTTCTTT. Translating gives CSVVGAAGAFF. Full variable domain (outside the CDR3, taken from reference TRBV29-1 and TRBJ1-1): SAVISQKPSRDICQRGTSLTIQCQVDSQVTMMFWYRQQPGQSLTLIATANQGSEATYESGFVIDKFPISRPNLTFSTLTVSNMSPEDSSIYLCSVVGAAGAFFGQGTRLTVV.